The following is a TCR beta chain sequence with its context. What it recognizes is unknown. The primer mix had 60 Vbeta and 13 Jbeta primers. Some clones are missing from TCRdb's copy, which holds only in-frame ones; the method was immunoSEQ multiplex PCR. The table has around 100,000 clones, about 77% seen once. This sample is drawn from a study of cytomegalovirus exposure and HLA in healthy donors. Study observations and caveats: Apparent HLA restriction characterized most CMV-associated TCR beta chains in a later analysis. A later analysis reportedly found that, within productive TCRs, an Asian-associated ancestry cluster had fewer N-insertions than the mean observed across the approximately 670 donors.

The trim removed 2 bases at V and 1 base at J, leaving 0 bases unmatched. Germline V gene sequence: CDR1 SGHRS, CDR2 YFSETQ. The length of the CDR3 is 15 residues. Sequencing was done on a sample of PBMCs. The TCR comes from a young woman in good health and CMV-seropositive. The J gene is TRBJ2-2, the V gene TRBV5-1; 9 positions agree with TRBD2. Written as DNA, the CDR3 is TGCGCCAGCAGCTTACTAGCGGGGAACACCGGGGAGCTGTTTTTT. Its protein is CASSLLAGNTGELFF. Drawing the rest from reference TRBV5-1 and TRBJ2-2, the complete variable domain is KAGVTQTPRYLIKTRGQQVTLSCSPISGHRSVSWYQQTPGQGLQFLFEYFSETQRNKGNFPGRFSGRQFSNSRSEMNVSTLELGDSALYLCASSLLAGNTGELFFGEGSRLTVL.